Below, one TCR beta chain is given with its context. Its target is unknown. Looked up from germline, CDR1 is SNHLY and CDR2 is FYNNEI. The CDR3 consists of 18 residues. The V and J ends lost 7 bases and 0 bases, in that order; junction bases with no gene match: 12. The source of the sample is a study of Ad26.COV2.S vaccination and SARS-CoV-2 variants. Study context: Donor was one of the participants in the Ad26.COV2.S arm of the COV1001 trial.

Broader study findings: Responses of T cells in total may have been underestimated by the TCR breadth and depth analyses. Spike-specific TCR breadth ran higher among vaccine recipients than placebo recipients.

Described treatment: about 20 received Ad26.COV2.S at low or high dose, single or two shots; 5 received placebo; per-sample allocation not given. Sampling took place 63 days after the first vaccine or placebo injection. Participants' vaccine, an Ad26 vector, delivered Wuhan-strain SARS-CoV-2 spike. Sequenced by immunoSEQ multiplex PCR; TCRdb stores in-frame clones only, minus some. The top ten clones hold roughly 13% of a sample with about 480,000 clones, roughly 85% of them seen once. Source: peripheral blood, taken in a trial of Ad26.COV2.S vaccine versus placebo. V and J are TRBV2 and TRBJ2-6, with 7 bases lining up with TRBD1. The TCR was taken from a person between 18 and 65 years old who received the Ad26.COV2.S COVID-19 vaccine or a placebo. CDR3 sequence (DNA): TGTGCCAGCACATATAGCCCGGGACAGTACTCTGGGGCCAACGTCCTGACTTTC. Residues: CASTYSPGQYSGANVLTF.